A single sample is the source of the 5 T cell receptor beta chains below, sequenced in a study of shared clonotypes between healthy human individuals. CD45RO-negative, CCR7-positively selected cells formed the naive CD8 fraction, excluding terminally differentiated effector memory CD45RA+ cells. Clones were read by immunoSEQ multiplex PCR, and TCRdb kept only the in-frame ones, dropping some. The sample records about 2.1 million clones, 80% to 95% being singletons. The material sequenced was naive CD8+ T cells from PBMCs. Source of these receptors: a young man in good health. Some clones in this sample may be carry-over from other donors' samples.

This chain connects TRBV7-9 to TRBJ2-5; perhaps TRBD1 as D (5 bases). The CDR3 has 13 amino acids. CDR1 is SEHNR, CDR2 FQNEAQ, per germline (reference sequence). The ends were cut back, 3 bases at V and 5 bases at J, with 10 bases in the middle. CDR3 loop: CASSFAGLETQYF. Written as DNA, the CDR3 is TGTGCCAGCAGCTTCGCAGGGCTGGAGACCCAGTACTTC.

The chain has TRBV10-3 and TRBJ2-3, with 12 positions matching TRBD2. The CDR3 has 19 residues. In germline, CDR1 is ENHRY, CDR2 SYGVKD. The V segment lost 5 bases and the J segment 2 bases; nucleotides outside the gene matches: 14. This chain's CDR3 is CAISFPPLAGGPSTDTQYF. In DNA, the CDR3 is TGTGCCATCAGTTTTCCACCCCTAGCGGGAGGGCCATCCACAGATACGCAGTATTTT.

The V gene is TRBV10-3, the J gene TRBJ2-2; TRBD2 aligns across 14 bases. The CDR3 is made up of 16 amino acids. Looked up from germline, CDR1 is ENHRY and CDR2 is SYGVKD. J was trimmed by 4 bases and V by 4 bases; bases with no gene match: 2. CDR3 bases: TGTGCCATCAGTGGACTAGCGGGAGGGCGCACCGGGGAGCTGTTTTTT. Translated: CAISGLAGGRTGELFF.

The V and J genes are TRBV1 and TRBJ1-1. TRBV1 is noted as a pseudogene. This CDR3 comprises 21 residues. The CDR3 loop is CTSSLARGRCRGSEMNTEAFF. In DNA form, the CDR3 reads TGCACCAGCAGCCTAGCCCGGGGGCGATGTCGGGGGTCGGAAATGAACACTGAAGCTTTCTTT.

The gene calls are TRBV28 and TRBJ2-7, with 8 bases that match TRBD1. Germline loops: CDR1 MDHEN, CDR2 SYDVKM. V lost 4 bases, J lost 4 bases, and 15 bases stayed unmatched. The CDR3 runs 17 residues. CDR3 loop: CASSSNLSPGQDYEQYF. The CDR3 DNA is TGTGCCAGCAGTTCCAACCTCTCCCCGGGACAGGATTACGAGCAGTACTTC.